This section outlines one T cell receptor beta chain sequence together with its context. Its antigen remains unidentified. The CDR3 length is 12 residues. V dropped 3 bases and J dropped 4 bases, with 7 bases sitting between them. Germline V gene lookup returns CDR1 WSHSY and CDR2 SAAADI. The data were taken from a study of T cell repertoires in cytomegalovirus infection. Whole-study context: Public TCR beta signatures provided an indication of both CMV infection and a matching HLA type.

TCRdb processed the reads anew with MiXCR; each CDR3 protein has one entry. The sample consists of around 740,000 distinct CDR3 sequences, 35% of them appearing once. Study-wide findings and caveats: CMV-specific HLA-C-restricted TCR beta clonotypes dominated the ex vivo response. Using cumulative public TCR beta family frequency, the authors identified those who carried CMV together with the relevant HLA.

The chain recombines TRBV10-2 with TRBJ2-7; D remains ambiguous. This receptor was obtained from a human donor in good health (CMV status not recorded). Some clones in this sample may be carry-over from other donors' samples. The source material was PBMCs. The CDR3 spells CASSDWGYEQYF. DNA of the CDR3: TGCGCCAGCAGTGATTGGGGTTACGAGCAGTACTTC.